The T cell receptor beta chain described here comes from a study of response to subunit inactivated influenza vaccine. Regarding the study as a whole: There was a suggestion from the authors that each seasonal influenza vaccination recruits few new T cells.

V dropped 0 bases and J dropped 1 base, with 10 bases sitting between them. From germline, CDR1 is MNHEY and CDR2 SMNVEV (reference sequence). The CDR3 runs 15 residues. A note on this clonotype: The antigen remains undetermined.

TCRdb reprocessed the RT-PCR reads with MiXCR, giving one entry per CDR3 protein. The sample has more than 700,000 distinct CDR3 sequences, less than 25% seen once. The receptor comes from a man aged 45-65 years who received an inactivated influenza vaccine. Sequences were derived from PBMCs from blood, sampled about 5 days after vaccination. The chain employs TRBV27 and TRBJ2-7; D may correspond to TRBD1 or TRBD2 (6 bases each). The CDR3 DNA reads TGTGCCAGCAGTTTATCGGGGGGCTATTCCTACGAGCAGTACTTC. As protein: CASSLSGGYSYEQYF.